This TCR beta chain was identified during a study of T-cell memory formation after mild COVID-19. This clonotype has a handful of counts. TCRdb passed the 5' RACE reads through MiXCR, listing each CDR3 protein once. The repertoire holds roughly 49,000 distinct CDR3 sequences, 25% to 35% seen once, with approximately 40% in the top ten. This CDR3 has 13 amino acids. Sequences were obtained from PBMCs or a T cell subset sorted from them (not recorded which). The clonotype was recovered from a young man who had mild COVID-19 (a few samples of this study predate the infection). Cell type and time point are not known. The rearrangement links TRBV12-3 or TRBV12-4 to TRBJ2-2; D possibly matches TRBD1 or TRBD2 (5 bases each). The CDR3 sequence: CAEGQANTGELFF. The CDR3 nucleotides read TGTGCAGAGGGGCAGGCGAACACCGGGGAGCTGTTTTTT.